The next 17 T cell receptor beta chains were all read from a single sample in a study of read filtering for tumor transcriptome and immune sequencing. Molecular barcoded adaptors covering alpha/delta and beta/gamma chains were used on 400 to 450 ng RNA. MiXCR was run by TCRdb on the reads, yielding one entry per CDR3 protein. The sample shows 46,000 or so distinct CDR3 sequences, roughly 19% of them seen only once. Material: a population of CD138-negative cells sorted from bone marrow. The receptors here all came from a donor aged 40 or older with multiple myeloma.

This clonotype was counted at least ten times. The genes are TRBV5-1 and TRBJ1-5; 8 bases agree with TRBD1. The CDR3 length is 15 residues. V trimming: 4 bases; J trimming: 0 bases; junction bases outside the gene matches: 3. Germline V CDR1 and CDR2: SGHRS, YFSETQ. The CDR3 DNA reads TGCGCCAGCAGCCTGGACAGGGCTAGCAATCAGCCCCAGCATTTT. Amino acid sequence: CASSLDRASNQPQHF.

This clonotype has at least ten counts. This may arise from a read error, as a much more abundant clone is one base away. The chain carries TRBV3-1 and TRBJ2-1, with TRBD2 matching 8 bases. This CDR3 is 15 amino acids long. Per the germline V gene, CDR1 is LGHDT and CDR2 is YNNKEL (reference sequence). The CDR3 sequence: CASSPRASGHNEQLF. CDR3 nucleotides: TGTGCCAGCAGCCCCCGGGCTAGCGGGCACAATGAGCAGCTCTTC.

This clonotype was seen at least ten times. V gene TRBV14 combines with J gene TRBJ2-2, with D possibly TRBD1 on 6 matching bases. CDR1 and CDR2 (germline): SGHDN, FVKESK. This CDR3 region has 13 residues. The V and J ends lost 1 base and 7 bases respectively, with 7 bases between them. The CDR3: CASSQVTGGELFF. CDR3 coding DNA: TGTGCCAGCAGCCAAGTGACAGGCGGGGAGCTGTTTTTT. Full variable domain (rest looked up from reference TRBV14 and TRBJ2-2): EAGVTQFPSHSVIEKGQTVTLRCDPISGHDNLYWYRRVMGKEIKFLLHFVKESKQDESGMPNNRFLAERTGGTYSTLKVQPAELEDSGVYFCASSQVTGGELFFGEGSRLTVL.

On this clonotype itself: A much larger clone lies a single base off, so this may be a read error. V usage is TRBV5-1 and J usage is TRBJ1-4; D not certain. Trimming removed 4 bases at V and 2 bases at J, with 12 bases between. This CDR3 has 15 residues. Germline values: CDR1 SGHRS, CDR2 YFSETQ. For the CDR3, the DNA is TGCGCCAGCAGCCTCGGGGTGCAGACTAATGAAAAACTGTTTTTT. It is translated as CASSLGVQTNEKLFF.

This clonotype has a count of ten or more. The chain joins TRBV20-1 to TRBJ2-7; TRBD1 agrees at 7 bases. V lost 6 bases, J lost 5 bases, and 7 bases stayed unmatched. CDR1 and CDR2 (germline): DFQATT, SNEGSKA (reference sequence). This CDR3 is 12 amino acids long. CDR3 sequence: CSAEKGADEQYF. The CDR3 DNA is TGCAGTGCGGAGAAGGGGGCGGACGAGCAGTACTTC.

In regard to this clonotype: A read error is possible here, since a much larger clone lies one base away. The chain has TRBV20-1 and TRBJ2-7, with 7 bases that match TRBD2. Germline-derived CDR1 and CDR2 are DFQATT and SNEGSKA (reference sequence). Trimming at V came to 1 base and at J to 6 bases, leaving 9 bases not matched to a gene. The CDR3 extends over 14 amino acids. CDR3 sequence: CSARVRDGGSEQYF. The CDR3 bases are TGCAGTGCTAGAGTCCGGGACGGGGGGTCCGAGCAGTACTTC.

A word on this clonotype: This may come from a read error, since a much larger clone is one base off. The CDR3 protein is CASSFHGTEGETQYF. Here the CDR3 DNA reads TGTGCCAGCAGCTTTCACGGGACAGAGGGAGAGACCCAGTACTTC. This chain links TRBV7-2 with TRBJ2-5; 7 bases are a match to TRBD1. The CDR3 spans 15 residues. From germline, CDR1 is SGHTA and CDR2 FQGNSA. Trimming took 3 bases from V and 4 from J; bases not matched to a gene: 8. Supplemented by reference TRBV7-2 and TRBJ2-5, the full variable domain reads GAGVSQSPSNKVTEKGKDVELRCDPISGHTALYWYRQSLGQGLEFLIYFQGNSAPDKSGLPSDRFSAERTGGSVSTLTIQRTQQEDSAVYLCASSFHGTEGETQYFGPGTRLLVL.

In this sample, this clonotype turned up many times. The V and J genes are TRBV20-1 and TRBJ2-3, with D unresolved. The V and J ends lost 3 bases and 0 bases respectively, with 13 bases between them. Germline CDR1 reads DFQATT; CDR2 reads SNEGSKA (reference sequence). The CDR3 is 15 amino acids. Written as DNA, the CDR3 is TGCAGTGCTAGGTATCCCCCTCCCAGCACAGATACGCAGTATTTT. It is translated as CSARYPPPSTDTQYF.

As for this clonotype: With a much larger clone just one base away, this may be a read error. This sequence joins TRBV29-1 and TRBJ2-3, with 11 bases lining up with TRBD2. V lost 6 bases, J lost 0 bases, and 11 bases stayed unmatched. The CDR3 totals 17 residues. CDR1 SQVTM and CDR2 ANQGSEA come from the germline V gene. The CDR3 region is CSVSPSGRSRSTDTQYF. The CDR3 nucleotides read TGCAGCGTGTCCCCTAGCGGGAGGTCTCGTAGCACAGATACGCAGTATTTT.

By share, this clonotype counts as medium-sized (0.01 to 0.1%). The J gene is TRBJ2-1, the V gene TRBV2, with D unclear. V lost 8 bases and J lost 0, with 11 bases in between. CDR1 SNHLY and CDR2 FYNNEI come from the germline V gene. This CDR3 has 14 amino acids. CDR3 region: CASAAGLSYNEQFF. The CDR3 nucleotides read TGTGCCAGCGCTGCAGGCCTCTCCTACAATGAGCAGTTCTTC. The full variable domain, in which reference TRBV2 and TRBJ2-1 provide the parts outside the CDR3, is EPEVTQTPSHQVTQMGQEVILRCVPISNHLYFYWYRQILGQKVEFLVSFYNNEISEKSEIFDDQFSVERPDGSNFTLKIRSTKLEDSAMYFCASAAGLSYNEQFFGPGTRLTVL.

About this clonotype: A read error is likely here: a far larger clone is one base away. The chain uses TRBV10-3 and TRBJ2-1, with TRBD1 identical over 8 bases. CDR1 ENHRY and CDR2 SYGVKD come from the germline V gene. This CDR3 spans 16 amino acids. The CDR3 is CVSSESLTGAYNEQFF. DNA of the CDR3: TGCGTCAGCAGTGAGTCGCTGACAGGGGCCTACAATGAGCAGTTCTTC.

This clonotype was detected many times. This chain connects TRBV6-2 or TRBV6-3 to TRBJ2-1, with D possibly being TRBD2 (6 bases). The germline CDR1 and CDR2 sequences are MNHEY and SVGEGT. Trimming stripped 4 bases from V and 12 bases from J, with 13 bases between. CDR3 length: 12 amino acids. DNA for the CDR3: TGTGCCAGCAGTTGGGAGTTGACTAGGCAGTTCTTC. Protein product: CASSWELTRQFF.

The chain recombines TRBV7-2 with TRBJ2-3; D is unclear. The CDR3 totals 12 residues. CDR1 is SGHTA, CDR2 FQGNSA, per germline. V shed 5 bases and J shed 6 bases, with 9 bases lying between them. CDR3: CASSQWTDTQYF. The CDR3 region has the DNA TGTGCCAGCAGCCAATGGACGGATACGCAGTATTTT. Together with reference TRBV7-2 and TRBJ2-3, the CDR3 gives the full variable domain: GAGVSQSPSNKVTEKGKDVELRCDPISGHTALYWYRQSLGQGLEFLIYFQGNSAPDKSGLPSDRFSAERTGGSVSTLTIQRTQQEDSAVYLCASSQWTDTQYFGPGTRLTVL.

There are many counts of this clonotype. The J gene is TRBJ2-3, the V gene TRBV24-1, with 7 bases aligning to TRBD2. The CDR3 totals 16 residues. Germline V gene data show CDR1 as KGHDR and CDR2 as SFDVKD. After removal of 3 bases from V and 8 bases from J, the junction contained 13 bases not matched to a gene. The CDR3 is CATSDTRGGERGTQYF. The CDR3 DNA sequence: TGTGCCACCAGTGATACCCGGGGAGGGGAGAGGGGTACGCAGTATTTT.

The chain employs TRBV28 and TRBJ2-5; the D call may be TRBD1 or TRBD2 (6 bases each). Trimming pared 7 bases from V and 5 bases from J, leaving 17 bases between. Germline lookup yields CDR1 MDHEN and CDR2 SYDVKM. The CDR3 is 14 residues long. The CDR3: CASTPATGTETQYF. Here the CDR3 DNA reads TGTGCCAGCACCCCCGCTACAGGGACTGAGACCCAGTACTTC.

This clonotype was seen a few times. A much bigger clone sits one base away, suggesting this may be a read error. The chain has TRBV7-2 and TRBJ2-7; unclear D gene. This CDR3 spans 13 amino acids. CDR1 and CDR2 from the germline V gene are SGHTA and FQGNSA. V lost 4 bases and J 7 bases, leaving 14 bases between the germline ends. DNA for the CDR3: TGTGCCAGCAGCTCAGACCATTTGGGGGAGCAGTACTTC. It encodes CASSSDHLGEQYF.

Ten or more counts support this clonotype. The chain is built from TRBV30 and TRBJ2-3, with D maybe TRBD1 (6 bases). Germline-derived CDR1 and CDR2 are GTSNPN and SVGIG (reference sequence). V was shortened by 2 bases and J by 2 bases, with 11 bases between the two germline ends. There are 14 residues in the CDR3. The CDR3 protein is CAWSTGQTTDTQYF. Written as DNA, the CDR3 is TGTGCCTGGAGTACCGGACAGACCACAGATACGCAGTATTTT.